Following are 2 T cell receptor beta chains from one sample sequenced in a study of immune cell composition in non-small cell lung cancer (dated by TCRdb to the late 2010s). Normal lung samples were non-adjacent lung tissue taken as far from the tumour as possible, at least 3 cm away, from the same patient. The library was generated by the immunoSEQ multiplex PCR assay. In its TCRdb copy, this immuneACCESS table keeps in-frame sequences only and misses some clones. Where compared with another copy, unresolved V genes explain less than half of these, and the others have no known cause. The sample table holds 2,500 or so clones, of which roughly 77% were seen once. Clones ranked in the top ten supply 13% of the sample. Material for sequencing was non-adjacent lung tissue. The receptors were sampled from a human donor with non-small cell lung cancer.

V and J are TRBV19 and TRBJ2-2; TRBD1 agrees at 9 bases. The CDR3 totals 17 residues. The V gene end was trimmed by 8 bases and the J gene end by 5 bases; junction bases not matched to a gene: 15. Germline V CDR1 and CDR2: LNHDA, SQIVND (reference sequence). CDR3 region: CASLARGTGQGTGELFF. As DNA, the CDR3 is TGTGCCAGTTTGGCGCGGGGGACAGGGCAGGGGACCGGGGAGCTGTTTTTT. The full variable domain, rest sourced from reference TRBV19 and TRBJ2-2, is DGGITQSPKYLFRKEGQNVTLSCEQNLNHDAMYWYRQDPGQGLRLIYYSQIVNDFQKGDIAEGYSVSREKKESFPLTVTSAQKNPTAFYLCASLARGTGQGTGELFFGEGSRLTVL.

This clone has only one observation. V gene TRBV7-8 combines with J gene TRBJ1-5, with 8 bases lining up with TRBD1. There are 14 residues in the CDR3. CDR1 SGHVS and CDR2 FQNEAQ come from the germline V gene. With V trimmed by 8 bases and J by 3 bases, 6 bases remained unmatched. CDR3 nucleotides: TGTGCCAGCGCGACAGGGGAAAACAATCAGCCCCAGCATTTT. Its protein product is CASATGENNQPQHF.